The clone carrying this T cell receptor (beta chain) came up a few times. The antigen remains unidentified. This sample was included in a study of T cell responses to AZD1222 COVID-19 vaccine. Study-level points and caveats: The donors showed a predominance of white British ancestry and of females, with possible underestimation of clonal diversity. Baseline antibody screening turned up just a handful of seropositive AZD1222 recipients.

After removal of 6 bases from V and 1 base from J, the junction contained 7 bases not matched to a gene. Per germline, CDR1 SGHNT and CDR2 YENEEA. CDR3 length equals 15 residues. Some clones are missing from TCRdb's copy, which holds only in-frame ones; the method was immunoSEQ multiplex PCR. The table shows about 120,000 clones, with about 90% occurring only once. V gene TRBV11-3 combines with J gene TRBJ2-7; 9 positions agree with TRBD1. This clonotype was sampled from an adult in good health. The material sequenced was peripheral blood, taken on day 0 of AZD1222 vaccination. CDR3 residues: CASRVGTGRSYEQYF. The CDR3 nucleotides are TGTGCCAGCAGGGTAGGGACAGGGAGGTCCTACGAGCAGTACTTC.